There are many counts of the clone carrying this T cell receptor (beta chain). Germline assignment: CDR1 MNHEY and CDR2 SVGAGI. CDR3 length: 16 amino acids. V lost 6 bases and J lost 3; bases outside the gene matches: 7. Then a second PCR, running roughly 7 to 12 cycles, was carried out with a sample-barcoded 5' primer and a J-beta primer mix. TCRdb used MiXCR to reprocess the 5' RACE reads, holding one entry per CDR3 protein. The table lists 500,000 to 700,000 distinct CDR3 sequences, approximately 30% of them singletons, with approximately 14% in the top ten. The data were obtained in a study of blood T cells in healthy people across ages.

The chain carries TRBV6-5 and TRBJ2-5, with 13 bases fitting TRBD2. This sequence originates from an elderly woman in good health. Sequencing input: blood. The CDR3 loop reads CASSSPGLAGKETQYF. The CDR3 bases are TGTGCCAGCAGCTCGCCGGGACTAGCGGGGAAAGAGACCCAGTACTTC.